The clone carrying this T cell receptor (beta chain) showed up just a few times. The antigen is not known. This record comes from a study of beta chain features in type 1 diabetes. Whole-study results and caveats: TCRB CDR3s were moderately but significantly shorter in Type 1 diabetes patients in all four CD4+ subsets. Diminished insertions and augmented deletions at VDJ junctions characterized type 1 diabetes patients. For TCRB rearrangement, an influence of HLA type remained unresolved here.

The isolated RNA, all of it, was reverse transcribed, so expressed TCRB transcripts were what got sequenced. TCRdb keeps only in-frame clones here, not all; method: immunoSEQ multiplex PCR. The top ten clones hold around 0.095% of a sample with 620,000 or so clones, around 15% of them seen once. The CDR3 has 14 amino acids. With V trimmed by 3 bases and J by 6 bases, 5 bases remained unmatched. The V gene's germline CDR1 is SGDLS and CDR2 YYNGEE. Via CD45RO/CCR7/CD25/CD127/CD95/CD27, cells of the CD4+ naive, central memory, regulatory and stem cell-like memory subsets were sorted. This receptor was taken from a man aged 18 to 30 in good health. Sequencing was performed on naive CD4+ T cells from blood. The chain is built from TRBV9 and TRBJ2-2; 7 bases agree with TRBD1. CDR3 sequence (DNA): TGTGCCAGCAGCGCAACCAGGGGGTCCGGGGAGCTGTTTTTT. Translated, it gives CASSATRGSGELFF.